Sequencing of this T cell receptor beta chain was carried out in a study of vaccination and CD4 T cells after COVID-19. Study-level information: Convalescent cases comprised eight to ten mild and one severe, all SARS-CoV-2 positive by nasal swab PCR. Stimulation of cells relied on overlapping spike peptides derived from SARS-CoV-2, HCoV-NL63, HCoV-OC43 and HCoV-229E.

Broader study findings: SARS-CoV-2-reactive clonotypes showed a nonsignificant median rise from about 20 to 38.

The length of the CDR3 is 16 residues. Germline V CDR1 and CDR2: SNHLY, FYNNEI. Once obtained from cultured CD4+ T cells, the DNA was sequenced using the Oncomine TCR Beta short-read assay. One entry per CDR3 protein results from TCRdb running MiXCR on the PCR reads. Here the sample spans over 4,500 distinct CDR3 sequences, around 48% being singletons. As regards this clonotype: Its antigen is not identified. One end of the junction is discordant with germline, which a read error may explain.

Treatment: approximately 9-day PBMC culture with coronavirus spike peptide pools or control peptides (ViraFEST assay). The chain employs TRBV2 and TRBJ1-1; no clear D gene. Sequenced: CD4+ T cells from blood, cultured in vitro. The TCR comes from a human donor who had recovered from COVID-19. The CDR3 loop reads CASSPSFTAGDTGAFF. CDR3 bases: TGTGCCAGCAGTCCCTCGTTTACAGCGGGCGACACTGGAGCTTTCTTT.